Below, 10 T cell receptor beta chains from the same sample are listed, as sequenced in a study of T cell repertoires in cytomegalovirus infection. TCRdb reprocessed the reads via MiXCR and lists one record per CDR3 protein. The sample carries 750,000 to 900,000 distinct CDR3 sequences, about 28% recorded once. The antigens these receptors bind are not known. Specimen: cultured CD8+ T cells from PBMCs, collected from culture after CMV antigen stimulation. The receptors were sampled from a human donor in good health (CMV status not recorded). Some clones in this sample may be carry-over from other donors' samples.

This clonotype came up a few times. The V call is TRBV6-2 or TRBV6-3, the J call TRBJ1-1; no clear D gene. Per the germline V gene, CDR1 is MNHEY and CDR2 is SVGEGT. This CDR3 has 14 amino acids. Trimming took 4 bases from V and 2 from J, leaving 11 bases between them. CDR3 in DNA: TGTGCCAGCAGTTCGAGAAGAGTAAACACTGAAGCTTTCTTT. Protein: CASSSRRVNTEAFF.

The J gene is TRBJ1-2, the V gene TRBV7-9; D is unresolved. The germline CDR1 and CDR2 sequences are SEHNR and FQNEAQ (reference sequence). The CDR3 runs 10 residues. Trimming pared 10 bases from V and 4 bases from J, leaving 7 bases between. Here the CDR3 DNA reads TGTGCCACCTTCGGCTATGGCTACACCTTC. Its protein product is CATFGYGYTF.

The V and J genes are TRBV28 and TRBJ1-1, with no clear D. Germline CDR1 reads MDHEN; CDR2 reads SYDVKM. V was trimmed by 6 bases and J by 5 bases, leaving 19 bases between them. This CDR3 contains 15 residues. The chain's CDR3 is CASRQREGWRTEAFF. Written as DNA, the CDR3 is TGTGCCAGCAGACAGCGTGAGGGATGGAGGACTGAAGCTTTCTTT.

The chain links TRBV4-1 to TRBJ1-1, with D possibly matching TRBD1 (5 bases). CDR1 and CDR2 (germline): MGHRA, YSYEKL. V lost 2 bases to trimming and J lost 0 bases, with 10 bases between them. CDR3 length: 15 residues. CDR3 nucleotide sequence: TGCGCCAGCAGCCAACAGGGTCCGCTGAACACTGAAGCTTTCTTT. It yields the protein CASSQQGPLNTEAFF.

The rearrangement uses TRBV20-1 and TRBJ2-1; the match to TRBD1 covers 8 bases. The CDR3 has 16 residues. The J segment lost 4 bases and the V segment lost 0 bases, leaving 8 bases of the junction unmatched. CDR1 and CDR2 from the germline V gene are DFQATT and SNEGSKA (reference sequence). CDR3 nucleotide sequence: TGCAGTGCTAGAGAGCCCGGGACAGGATATTACAATGAGCAGTTCTTC. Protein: CSAREPGTGYYNEQFF.

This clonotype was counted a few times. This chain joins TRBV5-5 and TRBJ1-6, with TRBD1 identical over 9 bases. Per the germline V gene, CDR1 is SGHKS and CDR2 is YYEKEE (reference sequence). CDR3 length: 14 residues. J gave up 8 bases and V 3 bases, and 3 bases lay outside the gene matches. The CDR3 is CASSSTGGYSPLHF. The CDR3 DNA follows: TGTGCCAGCAGCTCTACAGGGGGCTATTCACCCCTCCACTTT. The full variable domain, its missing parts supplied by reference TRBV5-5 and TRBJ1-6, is DAGVTQSPTHLIKTRGQQVTLRCSPISGHKSVSWYQQVLGQGPQFIFQYYEKEERGRGNFPDRFSARQFPNYSSELNVNALLLGDSALYLCASSSTGGYSPLHFGNGTRLTVT.

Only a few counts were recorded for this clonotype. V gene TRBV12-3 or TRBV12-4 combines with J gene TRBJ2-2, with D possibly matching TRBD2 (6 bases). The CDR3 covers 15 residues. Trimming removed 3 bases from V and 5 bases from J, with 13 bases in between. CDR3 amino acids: CASSFGGINTGELFF. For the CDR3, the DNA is TGTGCCAGCAGTTTTGGAGGGATTAATACCGGGGAGCTGTTTTTT.

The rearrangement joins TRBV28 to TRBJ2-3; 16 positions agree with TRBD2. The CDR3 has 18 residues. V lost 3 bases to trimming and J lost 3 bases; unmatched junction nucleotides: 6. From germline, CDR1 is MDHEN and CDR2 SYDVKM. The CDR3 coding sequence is TGTGCCAGCAGTTTCCCCGGGACTAGCGGGGGGGAGACAGATACGCAGTATTTT. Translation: CASSFPGTSGGETDTQYF.

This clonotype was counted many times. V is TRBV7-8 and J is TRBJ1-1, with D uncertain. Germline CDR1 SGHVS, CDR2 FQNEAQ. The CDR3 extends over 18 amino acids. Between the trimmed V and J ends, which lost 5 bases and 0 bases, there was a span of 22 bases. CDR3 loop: CASSRHGIGSDMNTEAFF. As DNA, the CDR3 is TGTGCCAGCAGCAGACACGGGATAGGATCAGACATGAACACTGAAGCTTTCTTT. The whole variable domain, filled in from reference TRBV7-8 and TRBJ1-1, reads GAGVSQSPRYKVAKRGQDVALRCDPISGHVSLFWYQQALGQGPEFLTYFQNEAQLDKSGLPSDRFFAERPEGSVSTLKIQRTQQEDSAVYLCASSRHGIGSDMNTEAFFGQGTRLTVV.

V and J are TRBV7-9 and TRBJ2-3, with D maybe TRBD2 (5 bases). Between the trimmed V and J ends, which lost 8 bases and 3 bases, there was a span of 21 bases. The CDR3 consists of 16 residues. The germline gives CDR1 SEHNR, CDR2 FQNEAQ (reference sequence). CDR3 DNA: TGTGCCAGCCGAAGTGAGAGTGGCGGGTGGACAGATACGCAGTATTTT. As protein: CASRSESGGWTDTQYF.